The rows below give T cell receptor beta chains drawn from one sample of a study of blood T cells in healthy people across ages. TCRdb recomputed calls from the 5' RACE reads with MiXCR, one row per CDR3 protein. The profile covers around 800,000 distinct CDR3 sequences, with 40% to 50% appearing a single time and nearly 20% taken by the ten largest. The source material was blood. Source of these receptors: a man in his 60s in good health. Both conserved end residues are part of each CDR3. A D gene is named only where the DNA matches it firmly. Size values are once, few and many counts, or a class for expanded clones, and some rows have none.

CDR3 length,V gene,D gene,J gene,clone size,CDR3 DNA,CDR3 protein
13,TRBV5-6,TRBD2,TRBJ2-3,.,TGTGCCAGCAGCTGGAGCGGGAGGGATACGCAGTATTTT,CASSWSGRDTQYF
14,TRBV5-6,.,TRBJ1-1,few,TGTGCCAGCAGCAACAGTCAATTGAACACTGAAGCTTTCTTT,CASSNSQLNTEAFF
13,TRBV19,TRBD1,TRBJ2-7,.,TGTGCCAGTAAGGCAGGGGGCGCCTACGAGCAGTACTTC,CASKAGGAYEQYF
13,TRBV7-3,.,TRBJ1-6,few,TGTGCCAGCAGCTTGGAACAGTATTCACCCCTCCACTTT,CASSLEQYSPLHF
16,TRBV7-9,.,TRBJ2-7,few,TGTGCCAGCAGCTCCCGGGCCGGTCCAGTGGACTACGAGCAGTACTTC,CASSSRAGPVDYEQYF
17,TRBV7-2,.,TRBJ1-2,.,TGTGCCAGCAGCCTTTCCCGAGAGGGTGCGTCCTTCTATGGCTACACCTTC,CASSLSREGASFYGYTF
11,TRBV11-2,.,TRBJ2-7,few,TGTGCCAGCACCACGGGTACCGAGCAGTACTTC,CASTTGTEQYF
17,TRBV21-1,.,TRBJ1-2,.,TGTGCCAGCAGCAAATCACCTCAGGTTACTCTCATCAATGGCTACACCTTC,CASSKSPQVTLINGYTF
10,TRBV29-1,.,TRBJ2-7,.,TGCAGCGTTGTGGACTACGAGCAGTACTTC,CSVVDYEQYF
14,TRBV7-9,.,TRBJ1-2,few,TGTGCCAGCAGCTTACTCGGTCGGGACTATGGCTACACCTTC,CASSLLGRDYGYTF
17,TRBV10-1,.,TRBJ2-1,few,TGCGCCAGCAGTGAGTCCTTTAGGAGCGAGCGCGGGGATGAGCAGTTCTTC,CASSESFRSERGDEQFF
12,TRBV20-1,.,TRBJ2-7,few,TGCAGTGCTAGTCCCAGGCTTGGGGAGCAGTACTTC,CSASPRLGEQYF
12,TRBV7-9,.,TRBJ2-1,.,TGTGCCAGCAGCCCCTCTTCCAGGGTGAAGTTCTTC,CASSPSSRVKFF
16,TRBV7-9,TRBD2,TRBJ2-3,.,TGTGCCGGCAGCTTAGGACTAGCATTAATCACAGATACGCAGTATTTT,CAGSLGLALITDTQYF
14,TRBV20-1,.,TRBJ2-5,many,TGCAGTAAACCTGGGGGTGAGCAGCAGGAGACCCAGTACTTC,CSKPGGEQQETQYF
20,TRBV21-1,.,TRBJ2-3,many,TGTGCCAGCAGCAAGGCAAGATTTTGGACTAGCGGGGGCCGCACAGATACGCAGTATTTT,CASSKARFWTSGGRTDTQYF
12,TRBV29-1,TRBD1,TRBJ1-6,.,TGCAGCGTTGACCACAGGGGTTCACCCCTCCACTTT,CSVDHRGSPLHF
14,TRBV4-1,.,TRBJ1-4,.,TGCGCCAGCAGCCAAACCCGACCCCATGAAAAACTGTTTTTT,CASSQTRPHEKLFF
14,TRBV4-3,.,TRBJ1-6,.,TGCGCCAGCGGGGATCAGTTCGTTAATTCACCCCTCCACTTT,CASGDQFVNSPLHF
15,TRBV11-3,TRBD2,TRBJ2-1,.,TGTGCCAGCAGTCAAAGAGCGGGGGCTTGGGGTGAGCAGTTCTTC,CASSQRAGAWGEQFF
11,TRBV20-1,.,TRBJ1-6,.,TGCAGTGCTACCACGGATTCACCCCTCCACTTT,CSATTDSPLHF
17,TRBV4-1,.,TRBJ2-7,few,TGCGCCAGCAGCGGAGGGACGGGGGCGCTTTATCCCTCCGAGCAGTACTTC,CASSGGTGALYPSEQYF
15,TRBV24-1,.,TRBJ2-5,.,TGTGCCACCAGTGATGGCAGGGGCCCCCAAGAGACCCAGTACTTC,CATSDGRGPQETQYF
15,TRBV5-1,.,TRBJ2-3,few,TGCGCCAGCAGCTTAAGAGGGGCGAAGACAGATACGCAGTATTTT,CASSLRGAKTDTQYF
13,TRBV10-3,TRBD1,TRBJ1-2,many,TGTGCCATCACCCAGGGACAGGGAGATGGCTACACCTTC,CAITQGQGDGYTF
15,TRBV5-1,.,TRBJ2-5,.,TGCGCCAGCAGCTTGGTATCGGGACGAGAAGAGACCCAGTACTTC,CASSLVSGREETQYF
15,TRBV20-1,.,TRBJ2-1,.,TGCAGTGCTAGAGTAGGCGGGCACCCCTACAATGAGCAGTTCTTC,CSARVGGHPYNEQFF
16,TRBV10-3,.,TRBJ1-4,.,TGTGCCATCAGTCGGGACCGCTCCTCAACTAATGAAAAACTGTTTTTT,CAISRDRSSTNEKLFF
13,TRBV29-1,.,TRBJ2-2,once,TGCAGCGGTGAAGGGCGGGACACCGGGGAGCTGTTTTTT,CSGEGRDTGELFF
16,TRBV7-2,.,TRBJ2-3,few,TGTGCCAGCAGCTTGAGGTCAGGGTCGACTCCAGATACGCAGTATTTT,CASSLRSGSTPDTQYF
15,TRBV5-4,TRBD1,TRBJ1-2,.,TGTGCCAGCAGCGCGTTGGGACAGGGGTTCTATGGCTACACCTTC,CASSALGQGFYGYTF
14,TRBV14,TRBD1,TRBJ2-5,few,TGTGCCAGCAGCCATGACAGGGCCCAAGAGACCCAGTACTTC,CASSHDRAQETQYF
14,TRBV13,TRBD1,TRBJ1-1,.,TGTGCCAGCAGCGGAGGGACAGGGGGCGGTGAAGCTTTCTTT,CASSGGTGGGEAFF
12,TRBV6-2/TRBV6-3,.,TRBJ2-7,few,TGTGCCAGCAGCAATACAGGCGCCGAGCAGTACTTC,CASSNTGAEQYF
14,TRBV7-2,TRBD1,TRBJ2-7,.,TGTGCCAGCAGCCCGGGACAGGGGGGTACCGAGCAGTACTTC,CASSPGQGGTEQYF
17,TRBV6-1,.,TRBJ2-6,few,TGTGCCAGCAGTGAAGCAAGATCTCTCTCTGGGGCCAACGTCCTGACTTTC,CASSEARSLSGANVLTF
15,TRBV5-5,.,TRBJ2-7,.,TGTGCCAGCAGCCCGGTGTGGGGAATTGGGTACGAGCAGTACTTC,CASSPVWGIGYEQYF
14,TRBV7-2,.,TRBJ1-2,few,TGTGCCAGCAGCTTGATCAGTGCTAACTATGGCTACACCTTC,CASSLISANYGYTF
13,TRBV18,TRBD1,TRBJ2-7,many,TGCGCCAGCAGCCCGGACAGGTCCTACGAGCAGTACTTC,CASSPDRSYEQYF
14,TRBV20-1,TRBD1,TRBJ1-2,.,TGCAGTGCCACCCCTGCAGGGGGTAACTATGGCTACACCTTC,CSATPAGGNYGYTF
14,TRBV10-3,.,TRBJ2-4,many,TGTGCCATCAGTGTTGGAGGGACCAAAAACATTCAGTACTTC,CAISVGGTKNIQYF
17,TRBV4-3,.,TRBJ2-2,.,TGCGCCAGCAGCCAAGATCCACGGACAGAAAACACCGGGGAGCTGTTTTTT,CASSQDPRTENTGELFF
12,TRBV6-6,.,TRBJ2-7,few,TGTGCCAGCAGTGGGGCGCCGGACGAGCAGTACTTC,CASSGAPDEQYF
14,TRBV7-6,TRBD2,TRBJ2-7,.,TGTGCCAGCAGCTTTAGCGGGGACTCCTACGAGCAGTACTTC,CASSFSGDSYEQYF
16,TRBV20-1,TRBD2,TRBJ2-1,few,TGCAGTGCTAGAACGCCTCAGCGGGGGTTACTCGATGAGCAGTTCTTC,CSARTPQRGLLDEQFF
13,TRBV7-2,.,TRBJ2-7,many,TGTGCCAGCAGCGACCTTGGGGTGGGCGAGCAGTACTTC,CASSDLGVGEQYF
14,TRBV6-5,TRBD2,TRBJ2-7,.,TGTGCCAGCAGTCTACCGGGGGGATTCCACGAGCAGTACTTC,CASSLPGGFHEQYF
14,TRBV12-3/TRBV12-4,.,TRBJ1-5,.,TGTGCCAGCAGTTTAAATGGCGGTAATCAGCCCCAGCATTTT,CASSLNGGNQPQHF
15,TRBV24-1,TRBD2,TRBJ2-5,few,TGTGCCACCAGTGTCGCTAGCGGGAGCCAAGAGACCCAGTACTTC,CATSVASGSQETQYF
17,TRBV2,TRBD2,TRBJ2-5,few,TGTGCCAGCAGTGAAGGCCTTATAGCGGGGGGCCAAGAGACCCAGTACTTC,CASSEGLIAGGQETQYF